Listed here are 2 T cell receptor beta chains from one sample, sequenced in a study of T cell clonality in common variable immunodeficiency. Study-level points and caveats: Common variable immunodeficiency TCR beta sequences reportedly had fewer deletions and N-nucleotide insertions.

Method: immunoSEQ multiplex PCR; TCRdb's copy keeps in-frame clones and lacks some. Found here are some 25,000 clones, no singletons; the ten largest cover 3.5% to 4.5%. These receptors have no identified antigens. The specimen was peripheral blood mononuclear cells. Receptors originate from a human donor with common variable immunodeficiency.

The CDR3 bases that were read are TGTGCCAGCAGCTTTGGCTTAACAGATACG. Residues: CASSFGLTDT. The whole CDR3 protein is CASSFGLTDTQYF. The genes are TRBV7-2 and TRBJ2-3; D is uncertain. With the read ending 3 residues before the CDR3 end, the germline J gene is used to fill in that end. Trimming left V 3 bases short and J 3 bases short, with 7 bases between. The CDR3 is 13 amino acids. Germline lookup yields CDR1 SGHTA and CDR2 FQGNSA.

About this clone: The sequenced fragment ends 3 residues before the CDR3 boundary, so the rest is inferred from the germline J gene. The chain uses TRBV7-9 and TRBJ1-2; D is perhaps TRBD1 (5 bases). This CDR3 region has 14 residues. Germline V gene lookup returns CDR1 SEHNR and CDR2 FQNEAQ (reference sequence). Trimming took off 2 bases at V and 2 bases at J, with 9 bases between the two ends. The CDR3 region is CASSLSAGNYGYTF. CDR3 DNA, as far as it was read: TGTGCCAGCAGCTTATCGGCAGGGAACTATGGC.